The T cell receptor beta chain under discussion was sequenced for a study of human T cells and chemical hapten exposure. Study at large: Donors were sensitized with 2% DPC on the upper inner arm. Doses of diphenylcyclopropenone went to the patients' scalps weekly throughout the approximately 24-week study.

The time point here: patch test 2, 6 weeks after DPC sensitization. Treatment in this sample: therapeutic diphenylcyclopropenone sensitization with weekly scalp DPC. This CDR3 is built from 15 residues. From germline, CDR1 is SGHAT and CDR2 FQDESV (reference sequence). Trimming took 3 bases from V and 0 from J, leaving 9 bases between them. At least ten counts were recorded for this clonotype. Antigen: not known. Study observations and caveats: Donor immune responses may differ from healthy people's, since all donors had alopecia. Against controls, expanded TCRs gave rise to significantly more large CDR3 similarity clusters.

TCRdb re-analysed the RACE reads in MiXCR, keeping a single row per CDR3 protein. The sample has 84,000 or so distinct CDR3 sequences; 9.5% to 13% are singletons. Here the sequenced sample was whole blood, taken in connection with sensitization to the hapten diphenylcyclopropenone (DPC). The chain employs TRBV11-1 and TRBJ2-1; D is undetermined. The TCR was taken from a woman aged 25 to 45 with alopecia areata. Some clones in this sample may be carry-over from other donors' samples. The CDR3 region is CASSLEPNSYNEQFF. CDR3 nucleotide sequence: TGTGCCAGCAGCTTGGAACCGAACTCCTACAATGAGCAGTTCTTC.